A single sample gave rise to the 9 T cell receptor beta chains below, sequenced in a study of T cell responses to AZD1222 COVID-19 vaccine. The data were produced by immunoSEQ multiplex PCR, yet TCRdb's version contains in-frame clones alone and is incomplete. The top ten hold roughly 15% of the sample, which has over 45,000 clones, about 89% seen once. Source: peripheral blood, taken 28 days after the second AZD1222 dose. Every receptor here comes from an adult who received the AZD1222 COVID-19 vaccine.

The chain joins TRBV5-1 to TRBJ2-1, with 8 bases that match TRBD2. The CDR3 is 14 amino acids. The V gene end was trimmed by 5 bases and the J gene end by 10 bases; junction bases not matched to a gene: 11. CDR1 is SGHRS, CDR2 YFSETQ, per germline. The CDR3 DNA follows: TGCGCCAGCAGGGCGGGAACTAGCGGAGGAGAGCAGTTCTTC. This encodes CASRAGTSGGEQFF.

This sequence joins TRBV6-1 and TRBJ1-2, with 10 bases matching TRBD1. Germline-derived CDR1 and CDR2 are MNHNS and SASEGT. The CDR3 totals 17 residues. Trimming at V came to 4 bases and at J to 8 bases, leaving 16 bases not matched to a gene. The CDR3 DNA sequence: TGTGCCAGCAGTGTACAGACAGGGGGCGCCGGTGGTAGGGGCTACACCTTC. It translates to CASSVQTGGAGGRGYTF.

CDR3 in amino acids: CASSLFSGRGAYNEQFF. CDR3 bases: TGTGCCAGCAGCTTATTTAGCGGGAGGGGCGCCTACAATGAGCAGTTCTTC. V and J are TRBV7-2 and TRBJ2-1; 11 bases fit TRBD2. Germline loops: CDR1 SGHTA, CDR2 FQGNSA. The CDR3 consists of 17 residues. The V gene end was trimmed by 2 bases and the J gene end by 2 bases; junction bases not matched to a gene: 5. Full variable domain (rest looked up from reference TRBV7-2 and TRBJ2-1): GAGVSQSPSNKVTEKGKDVELRCDPISGHTALYWYRQSLGQGLEFLIYFQGNSAPDKSGLPSDRFSAERTGGSVSTLTIQRTQQEDSAVYLCASSLFSGRGAYNEQFFGPGTRLTVL.

The gene calls are TRBV28 and TRBJ2-2; D could derive from TRBD1 or TRBD2 (6 bases each). Trimming left V 6 bases short and J 2 bases short, with 13 bases between. The germline V gene has CDR1 MDHEN and CDR2 SYDVKM. This CDR3 region has 15 residues. The CDR3 spells CASRLGGPNTGELFF. As DNA, the CDR3 is TGTGCCAGCAGACTCGGGGGCCCCAACACCGGGGAGCTGTTTTTT.

This clone was seen just once. This chain uses TRBV9 with TRBJ1-1, with D perhaps matching TRBD1 (6 bases). The ends were cut back, 4 bases at V and 6 bases at J, with 10 bases in the middle. The CDR3 contains 12 residues. The germline CDR1 and CDR2 sequences are SGDLS and YYNGEE. CDR3: CASSPWTAEAFF. As DNA, the CDR3 is TGTGCCAGCAGCCCTTGGACAGCTGAAGCTTTCTTT.

The rearrangement uses TRBV12-3 or TRBV12-4 and TRBJ2-7; possible D gene TRBD2, 6 bases. V was shortened by 6 bases and J by 5 bases, with 14 bases between the two germline ends. The length of the CDR3 is 13 residues. CDR3 amino acids: CASRTTREDEQYF. CDR3 DNA sequence: TGTGCCAGCAGAACGACTAGAGAAGACGAGCAGTACTTC.

The chain couples TRBV27 to TRBJ2-1; 9 bases line up with TRBD2. Germline CDR1 and CDR2: MNHEY and SMNVEV (reference sequence). This CDR3 contains 17 residues. Unmatched junction bases numbered 10, after V lost 1 base and J lost 6 bases. The CDR3 coding sequence is TGTGCCAGCAGTTTATATACGGTAGCGGGAGTTCGCAATGAGCAGTTCTTC. It is translated as CASSLYTVAGVRNEQFF.

The chain couples TRBV12-3 or TRBV12-4 to TRBJ2-5; D is undetermined. CDR3 length: 13 residues. V was trimmed by 1 base and J by 3 bases, leaving 6 bases between them. CDR3 sequence: CASSLVGEETQYF. The CDR3 DNA reads as TGTGCCAGCAGTTTAGTAGGAGAAGAGACCCAGTACTTC.

The genes are TRBV11-3 and TRBJ1-6; D is perhaps TRBD1 (6 bases). The germline V and J ends were trimmed by 0 bases and 10 bases, with 16 bases remaining between them. In germline, CDR1 is SGHNT, CDR2 YENEEA. The CDR3 has 16 residues. The CDR3 DNA reads as TGTGCCAGCAGCTTAGATCGTGGGGGCCCCCCATCACCCCTCCACTTT. Encoded protein: CASSLDRGGPPSPLHF.